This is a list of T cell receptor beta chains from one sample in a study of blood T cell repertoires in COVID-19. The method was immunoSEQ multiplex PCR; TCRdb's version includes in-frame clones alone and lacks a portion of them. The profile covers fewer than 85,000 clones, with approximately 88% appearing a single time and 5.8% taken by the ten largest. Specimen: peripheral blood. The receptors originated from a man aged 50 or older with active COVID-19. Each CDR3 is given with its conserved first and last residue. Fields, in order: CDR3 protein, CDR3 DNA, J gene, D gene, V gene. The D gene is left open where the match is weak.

cdr3_aa: CASSQDRAREYVGTQYF; cdr3_nt: TGTGCCAGCAGCCAAGATCGAGCGCGGGAGTACGTGGGGACCCAGTACTTC; j_call: TRBJ2-5; d_call: TRBD2; v_call: TRBV3-1/TRBV3-2
cdr3_aa: CASEGAGSGNEQFF; cdr3_nt: TGTGCCAGCGAAGGGGCGGGTAGCGGAAATGAGCAGTTCTTC; j_call: TRBJ2-1; d_call: NA; v_call: TRBV28
cdr3_aa: CASSSGLAGGPEFF; cdr3_nt: TGTGCCAGCAGCTCGGGACTAGCGGGAGGGCCAGAGTTCTTC; j_call: TRBJ2-1; d_call: TRBD2; v_call: TRBV5-6
cdr3_aa: CASSPGSAITRDTQYF; cdr3_nt: TGTGCCAGCAGCCCGGGATCAGCTATCACGCGTGATACGCAGTATTTT; j_call: TRBJ2-3; d_call: NA; v_call: TRBV7-2
cdr3_aa: CAISYGQANTEAFF; cdr3_nt: TGTGCCATCAGCTACGGACAGGCAAACACTGAAGCTTTCTTT; j_call: TRBJ1-1; d_call: TRBD1; v_call: TRBV10-3
cdr3_aa: CASSLQGTSSYNSPLHF; cdr3_nt: TGTGCCAGCTCCTTACAGGGCACGAGCTCCTATAATTCACCCCTCCACTTT; j_call: TRBJ1-6; d_call: NA; v_call: TRBV7-6
cdr3_aa: CASSRTGGNQPQHF; cdr3_nt: TGTGCCAGCAGCCGGACAGGGGGCAATCAGCCCCAGCATTTT; j_call: TRBJ1-5; d_call: TRBD1; v_call: TRBV3-1/TRBV3-2
cdr3_aa: CASRASAGSYGYTF; cdr3_nt: TGTGCCAGCAGAGCCTCGGCAGGGTCCTATGGCTACACCTTC; j_call: TRBJ1-2; d_call: NA; v_call: TRBV25-1
cdr3_aa: CATSREEGLREQFF; cdr3_nt: TGTGCCACCAGCAGAGAGGAGGGCCTCCGGGAGCAGTTCTTC; j_call: TRBJ2-1; d_call: NA; v_call: TRBV15
cdr3_aa: CASSEWGRGTSGANVLTF; cdr3_nt: TGTGCCAGCAGTGAATGGGGGCGGGGGACGTCTGGGGCCAACGTCCTGACTTTC; j_call: TRBJ2-6; d_call: NA; v_call: TRBV6-1
cdr3_aa: CASSQGAEKLFF; cdr3_nt: TGTGCCAGCAGCCAAGGGGCTGAAAAACTGTTTTTT; j_call: TRBJ1-4; d_call: NA; v_call: TRBV12-3/TRBV12-4
cdr3_aa: CASSYSGATGELFF; cdr3_nt: TGTGCCAGCAGTTACTCGGGGGCCACCGGGGAGCTGTTTTTT; j_call: TRBJ2-2; d_call: NA; v_call: TRBV6-5
cdr3_aa: CASSLGASSGQETQYF; cdr3_nt: TGCGCCAGCAGCTTGGGCGCTAGTAGCGGCCAAGAGACCCAGTACTTC; j_call: TRBJ2-5; d_call: NA; v_call: TRBV5-1